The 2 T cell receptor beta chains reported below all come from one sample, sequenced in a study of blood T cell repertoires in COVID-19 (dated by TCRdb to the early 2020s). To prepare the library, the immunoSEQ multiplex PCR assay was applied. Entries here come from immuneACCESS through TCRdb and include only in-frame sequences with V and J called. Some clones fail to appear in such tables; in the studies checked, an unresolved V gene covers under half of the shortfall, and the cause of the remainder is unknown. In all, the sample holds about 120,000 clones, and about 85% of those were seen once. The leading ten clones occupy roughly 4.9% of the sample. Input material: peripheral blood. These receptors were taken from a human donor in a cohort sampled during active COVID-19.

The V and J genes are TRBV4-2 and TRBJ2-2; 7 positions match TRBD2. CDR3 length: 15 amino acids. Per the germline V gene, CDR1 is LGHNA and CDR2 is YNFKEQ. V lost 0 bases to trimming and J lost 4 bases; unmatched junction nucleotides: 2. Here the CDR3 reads CASSQDPGGTGELFF. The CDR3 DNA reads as TGTGCCAGCAGCCAAGATCCGGGGGGCACCGGGGAGCTGTTTTTT.

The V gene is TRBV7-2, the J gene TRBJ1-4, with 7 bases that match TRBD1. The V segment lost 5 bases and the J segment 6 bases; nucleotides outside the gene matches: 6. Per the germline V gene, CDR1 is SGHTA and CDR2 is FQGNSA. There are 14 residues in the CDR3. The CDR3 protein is CASSLGQAHEKLFF. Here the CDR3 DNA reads TGTGCCAGCAGCCTCGGACAGGCTCATGAAAAACTGTTTTTT.